A single T cell receptor (beta chain) is shown here with its context. TCRdb itself ran the 5' RACE reads through MiXCR, one entry per CDR3 protein. The data show tens of thousands of distinct CDR3 sequences, about 15% seen once. The sample belongs to a study of early T cells in non-severe SARS-CoV-2 infection. Germline V gives CDR1 KGHSH, CDR2 LQKENI. The junction had 7 bases not matched to a gene; V was cut back by 2 bases and J by 3 bases. This CDR3 is built from 16 residues. The origin of this receptor is an adult who was a healthcare worker with PCR-confirmed SARS-CoV-2 infection or an uninfected control (not recorded which). The sample consisted of whole blood, taken at baseline. The rearrangement joins TRBV18 to TRBJ2-7; 10 bases align to TRBD1. The CDR3 protein is CASSPSGTGVFYEQYF. In DNA, the CDR3 is TGTGCCAGCTCACCATCTGGGACAGGGGTCTTCTACGAGCAGTACTTC.